The sequence of this T cell receptor beta chain was determined in a study of blood T cell repertoires in COVID-19. Study background: Collection of acute and convalescent COVID-19 samples took place in the United States, Italy and Spain. Nucleic acid was either cDNA or gDNA, and it came from T cells, B-cell-depleted T cells, or PBMCs.

In the original workflow: Using reference gene primer amplification, nucleated cell counts were estimated. Assay used: immunoSEQ multiplex PCR; TCRdb lists only in-frame clones, some missing. V and J calls and clone size come straight from that table; D and trimming were deduced from the DNA. The sample holds some 180,000 clones, around 83% seen once. The germline V gene encodes CDR1 GTSNPN and CDR2 SVGIG (reference sequence). There are 12 residues in the CDR3. The junction had 2 bases not matched to a gene; V was cut back by 5 bases and J by 10 bases. Sequenced input: peripheral blood. The chain carries TRBV30 and TRBJ1-6; 10 nucleotides match TRBD1. The sequence was collected from a woman aged 70-85 years who had recovered from COVID-19. CDR3 sequence reads: CAWGDRGSPLHF. For the CDR3, the DNA is TGTGCCTGGGGGGACAGGGGATCACCCCTCCACTTT.